This T cell receptor (beta chain) derives from a study of blood T cell repertoires in COVID-19. Study overall: Sites across the United States, Italy and Spain contributed samples from acute and convalescent COVID-19.

Profiling relied on immunoSEQ multiplex PCR, and the TCRdb table lists in-frame clones only, not all of them. The table lists roughly 57,000 clones, over 60% of them singletons. The length of the CDR3 is 17 residues. V dropped 0 bases and J dropped 2 bases, with 17 bases sitting between them. The germline V gene has CDR1 SGHTA and CDR2 FQGNSA. This chain joins TRBV7-2 and TRBJ2-7, with TRBD2 as a possible D gene (6 bases). This TCR came from a man aged 25 to 45 with COVID-19, enrolled during active disease. The sequenced sample was peripheral blood. This chain's CDR3 is CASSLAYGGGTPYEQYF. CDR3 bases: TGTGCCAGCAGCTTAGCGTACGGAGGCGGGACCCCCTACGAGCAGTACTTC.